A selection of T cell receptor beta chains follows, all from one sample in a study of blood T cell repertoires in COVID-19. Libraries were prepared by immunoSEQ multiplex PCR; TCRdb keeps only in-frame clonotypes and omits some of them. The data show tens of thousands of clones, with roughly 89% seen just once and around 5% held by the top ten. Sequencing was carried out using peripheral blood. These receptors came from a man in his sixties with active COVID-19. Each CDR3 is given with its conserved first and last residue. A D gene is named only where the DNA matches it firmly. Clone size is not always given. Where it is, it says once, few, many or a class for expanded clones.

V	J	D	size	CDR3	DNA
TRBV7-3	TRBJ2-7	.	once	CASSPGHQNYEQYF	TGTGCCAGCAGCCCGGGACACCAAAACTACGAGCAGTACTTC
TRBV7-2	TRBJ2-2	.	.	CASSLRRRNTGELFF	TGTGCCAGCAGCCTGAGGAGAAGAAACACCGGGGAGCTGTTTTTT
TRBV29-1	TRBJ2-3	.	.	CSVNLPGSTDTQYF	TGCAGCGTGAATTTACCAGGAAGCACAGATACGCAGTATTTT
TRBV6-5	TRBJ1-2	.	once	CASRGQGYGYTF	TGTGCCAGCAGGGGACAAGGCTATGGCTACACCTTC
TRBV10-3	TRBJ2-7	TRBD1	.	CAISDYGTGDSYEQYF	TGTGCCATCTCCGACTACGGGACAGGGGACTCCTACGAGCAGTACTTC
TRBV7-7	TRBJ2-3	TRBD2	.	CASSLRAGETDTQYF	TGTGCTAGCAGCCTTCGGGCGGGAGAGACAGATACGCAGTATTTT
TRBV27	TRBJ2-2	TRBD1	once	CASSLRQGGELFF	TGTGCCAGCAGTCTCCGACAGGGCGGGGAGCTGTTTTTT
TRBV27	TRBJ2-1	TRBD2	.	CASSFYSGRAVGEQFF	TGTGCCAGCAGTTTCTATAGCGGGAGGGCCGTGGGTGAGCAGTTCTTC
TRBV28	TRBJ1-2	.	.	CASATPPGTNYGYTF	TGTGCCAGCGCAACTCCACCAGGGACTAACTATGGCTACACCTTC
TRBV7-3	TRBJ2-1	.	once	CASSFGVYNEQFF	TGTGCCAGCAGCTTCGGAGTCTACAATGAGCAGTTCTTC
TRBV9	TRBJ2-3	TRBD2	.	CASSTTGTSGTDTQYF	TGTGCCAGCAGCACAACCGGGACTAGCGGTACAGATACGCAGTATTTT
TRBV10-3	TRBJ1-3	TRBD1	.	CAISDHTDRGFGNTIYF	TGTGCCATCAGTGACCACACGGACAGGGGTTTTGGAAACACCATATATTTT
TRBV5-4	TRBJ2-3	TRBD2	.	CASSLGLADGTDTQYF	TGTGCCAGCAGCTTGGGACTAGCGGATGGCACAGATACGCAGTATTTT
TRBV5-4	TRBJ2-1	.	.	CASSFGGDNEQFF	TGTGCCAGCAGCTTTGGCGGCGACAATGAGCAGTTCTTC
TRBV27	TRBJ2-5	TRBD1	.	CASSTDRGGQETQYF	TGTGCCAGCAGTACGGACAGGGGAGGCCAAGAGACCCAGTACTTC
TRBV6-2/TRBV6-3	TRBJ1-2	TRBD1	.	CASSPPPGQGYYGYTF	TGTGCCAGCAGTCCCCCCCCGGGACAGGGATACTATGGCTACACCTTC
TRBV28	TRBJ2-3	TRBD2	.	CASSESSGGWADTQYF	TGTGCCAGCAGTGAATCTAGCGGGGGTTGGGCAGATACGCAGTATTTT
TRBV5-1	TRBJ2-1	TRBD2	.	CASSLGTSVYNEQFF	TGCGCCAGCAGCTTGGGGACTAGCGTTTACAATGAGCAGTTCTTC
TRBV28	TRBJ2-7	TRBD2	.	CASSFPPTGTSGYEQYF	TGTGCCAGCAGTTTCCCTCCTACCGGGACTAGCGGGTACGAGCAGTACTTC
TRBV3-1/TRBV3-2	TRBJ1-6	TRBD1	.	CASSQDRGLNSPLHF	TGTGCCAGCAGCCAAGACAGGGGGCTAAATTCACCCCTCCACTTT
TRBV18	TRBJ1-4	.	.	CASYRGTDEKLFF	TGTGCCAGCTATCGGGGAACAGATGAAAAACTGTTTTTT
TRBV5-6	TRBJ1-4	.	.	CASSLEETGGREKLFF	TGTGCCAGCAGCTTGGAAGAGACAGGAGGAAGGGAAAAACTGTTTTTT
TRBV27	TRBJ2-7	TRBD1	.	CASSLIPTGLASYEQYF	TGTGCCAGCAGTCTCATACCGACAGGGCTGGCCTCCTACGAGCAGTACTTC
TRBV27	TRBJ2-2	.	.	CASSFQRGNTGELFF	TGTGCCAGCAGTTTCCAAAGGGGGAACACCGGGGAGCTGTTTTTT
TRBV27	TRBJ1-2	.	.	CASSFSRTHGYTF	TGTGCCAGCAGTTTTAGTCGCACTCATGGCTACACCTTC
TRBV25-1	TRBJ1-5	.	once	CASSGANQPQHF	TGTGCCAGCAGTGGGGCCAATCAGCCCCAGCATTTT
TRBV28	TRBJ2-7	TRBD1	.	CASSPADRGEQYF	TGTGCCAGCAGCCCCGCTGACAGGGGGGAGCAGTACTTC
TRBV9	TRBJ1-1	TRBD1	.	CASSTAQGAPTEAFF	TGTGCCAGCAGCACCGCACAGGGGGCGCCCACTGAAGCTTTCTTT
TRBV28	TRBJ1-2	.	.	CASRTTGSPGTF	TGTGCCAGCAGAACTACAGGGTCCCCCGGCACCTTC